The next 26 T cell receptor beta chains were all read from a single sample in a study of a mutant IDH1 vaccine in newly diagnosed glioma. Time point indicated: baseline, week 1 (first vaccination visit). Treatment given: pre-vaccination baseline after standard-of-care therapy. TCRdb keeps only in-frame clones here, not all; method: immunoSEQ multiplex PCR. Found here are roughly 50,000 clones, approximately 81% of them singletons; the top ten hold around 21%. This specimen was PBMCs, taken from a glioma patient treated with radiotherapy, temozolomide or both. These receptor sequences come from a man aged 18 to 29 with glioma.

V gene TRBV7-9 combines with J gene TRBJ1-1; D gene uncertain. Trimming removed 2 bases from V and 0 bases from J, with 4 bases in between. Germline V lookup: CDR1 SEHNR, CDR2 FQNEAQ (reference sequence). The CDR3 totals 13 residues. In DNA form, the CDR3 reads TGTGCCAGCAGCTTAACATTGAACACTGAAGCTTTCTTT. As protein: CASSLTLNTEAFF.

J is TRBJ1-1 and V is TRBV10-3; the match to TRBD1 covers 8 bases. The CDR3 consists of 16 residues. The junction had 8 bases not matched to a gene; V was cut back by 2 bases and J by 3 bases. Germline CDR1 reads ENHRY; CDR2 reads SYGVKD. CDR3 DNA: TGTGCCATCAGTGAGATCCCTGGACAGGGTTACACTGAAGCTTTCTTT. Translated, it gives CAISEIPGQGYTEAFF.

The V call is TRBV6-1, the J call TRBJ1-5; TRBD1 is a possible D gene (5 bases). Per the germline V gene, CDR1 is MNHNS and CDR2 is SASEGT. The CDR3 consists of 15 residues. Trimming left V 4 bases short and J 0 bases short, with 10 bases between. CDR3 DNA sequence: TGTGCCAGCAGTGTAGGGGCGCATAGCAATCAGCCCCAGCATTTT. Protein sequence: CASSVGAHSNQPQHF.

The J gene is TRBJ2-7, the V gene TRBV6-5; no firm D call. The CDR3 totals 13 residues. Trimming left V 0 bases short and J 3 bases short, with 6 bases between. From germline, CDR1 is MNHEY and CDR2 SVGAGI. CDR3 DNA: TGTGCCAGCAGTTACTCTAAGAGCTACGAGCAGTACTTC. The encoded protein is CASSYSKSYEQYF.

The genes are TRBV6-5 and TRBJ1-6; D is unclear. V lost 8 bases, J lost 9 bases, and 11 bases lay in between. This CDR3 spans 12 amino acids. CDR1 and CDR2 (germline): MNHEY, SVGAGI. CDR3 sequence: CASSDAGSPLHF. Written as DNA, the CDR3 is TGTGCCAGCTCGGATGCCGGTTCACCCCTCCACTTT.

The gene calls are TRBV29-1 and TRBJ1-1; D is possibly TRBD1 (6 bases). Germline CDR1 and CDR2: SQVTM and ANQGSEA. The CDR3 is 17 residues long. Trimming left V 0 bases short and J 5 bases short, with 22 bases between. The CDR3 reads CSVEDYPRRGRGTEAFF. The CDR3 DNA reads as TGCAGCGTTGAAGATTACCCTCGTCGGGGGCGTGGGACTGAAGCTTTCTTT.

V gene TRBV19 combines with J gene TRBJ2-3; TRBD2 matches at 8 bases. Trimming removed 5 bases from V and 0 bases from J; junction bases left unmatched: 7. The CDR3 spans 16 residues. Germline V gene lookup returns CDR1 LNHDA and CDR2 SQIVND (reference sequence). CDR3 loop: CASSWASGWSTDTQYF. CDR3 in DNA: TGTGCCAGTAGTTGGGCTAGCGGGTGGAGCACAGATACGCAGTATTTT.

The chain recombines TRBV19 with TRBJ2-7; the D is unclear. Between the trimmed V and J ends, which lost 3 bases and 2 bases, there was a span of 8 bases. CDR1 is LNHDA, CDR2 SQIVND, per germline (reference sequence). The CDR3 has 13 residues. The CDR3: CASSIGITYEQYF. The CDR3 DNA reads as TGTGCCAGTAGTATTGGCATAACCTACGAGCAGTACTTC.

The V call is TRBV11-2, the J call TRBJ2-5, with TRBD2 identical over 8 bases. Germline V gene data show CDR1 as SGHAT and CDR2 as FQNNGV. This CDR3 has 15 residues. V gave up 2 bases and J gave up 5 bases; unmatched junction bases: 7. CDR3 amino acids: CASSLQTSDGETQYF. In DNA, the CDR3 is TGTGCCAGCAGCTTACAGACTAGCGACGGGGAGACCCAGTACTTC.

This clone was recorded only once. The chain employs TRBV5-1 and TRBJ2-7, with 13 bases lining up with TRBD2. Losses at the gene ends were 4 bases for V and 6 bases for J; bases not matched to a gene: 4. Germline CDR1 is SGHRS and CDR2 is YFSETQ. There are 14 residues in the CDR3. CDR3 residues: CASSPRTSGSEQYF. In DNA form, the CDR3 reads TGCGCCAGCAGCCCCAGGACTAGCGGGAGCGAGCAGTACTTC.

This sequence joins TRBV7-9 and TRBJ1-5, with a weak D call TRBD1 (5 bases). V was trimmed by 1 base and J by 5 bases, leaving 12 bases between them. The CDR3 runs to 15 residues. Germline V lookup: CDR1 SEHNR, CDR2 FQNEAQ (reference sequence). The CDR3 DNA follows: TGTGCCAGCAGCTTAGTCGGGGGATGGGATCAGCCCCAGCATTTT. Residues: CASSLVGGWDQPQHF.

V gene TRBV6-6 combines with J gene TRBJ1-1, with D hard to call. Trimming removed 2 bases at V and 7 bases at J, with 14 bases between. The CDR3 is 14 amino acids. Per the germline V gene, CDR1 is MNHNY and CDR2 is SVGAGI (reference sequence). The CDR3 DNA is TGTGCCAGCAGTTACCCGCGGGTAAAGGATGAAGCTTTCTTT. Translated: CASSYPRVKDEAFF.

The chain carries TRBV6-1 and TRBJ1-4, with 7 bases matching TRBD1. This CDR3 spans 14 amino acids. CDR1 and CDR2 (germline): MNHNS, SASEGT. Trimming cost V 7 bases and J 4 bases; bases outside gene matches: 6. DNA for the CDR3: TGTGCCAGCAACCAGGGACAGTATAATGAAAAACTGTTTTTT. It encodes CASNQGQYNEKLFF.

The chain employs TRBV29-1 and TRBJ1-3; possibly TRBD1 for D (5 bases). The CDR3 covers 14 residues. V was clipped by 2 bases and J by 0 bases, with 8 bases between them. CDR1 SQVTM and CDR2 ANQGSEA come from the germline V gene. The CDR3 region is CSVEQGSSGNTIYF. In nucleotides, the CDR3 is TGCAGCGTTGAACAGGGTTCCTCTGGAAACACCATATATTTT.

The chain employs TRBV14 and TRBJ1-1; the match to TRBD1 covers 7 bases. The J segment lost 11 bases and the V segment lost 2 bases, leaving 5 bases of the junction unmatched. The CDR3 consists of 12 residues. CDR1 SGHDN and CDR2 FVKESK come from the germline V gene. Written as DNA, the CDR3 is TGTGCCAGCAGCCAATGGGACAGAAGCGCTTTCTTT. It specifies CASSQWDRSAFF.

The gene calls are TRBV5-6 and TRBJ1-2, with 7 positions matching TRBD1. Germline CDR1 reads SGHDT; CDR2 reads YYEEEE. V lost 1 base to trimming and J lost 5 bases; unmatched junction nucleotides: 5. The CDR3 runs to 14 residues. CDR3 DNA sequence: TGTGCCAGCAGCTTGCGGGACAGACCATATGGCTACACCTTC. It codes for CASSLRDRPYGYTF.

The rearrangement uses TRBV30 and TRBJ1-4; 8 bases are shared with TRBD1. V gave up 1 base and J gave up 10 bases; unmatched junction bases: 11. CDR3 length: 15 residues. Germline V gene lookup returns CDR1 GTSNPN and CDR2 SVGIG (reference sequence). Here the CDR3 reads CAWSGAGTGDRKLFF. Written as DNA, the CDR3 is TGTGCCTGGAGTGGAGCTGGGACAGGAGACAGAAAACTGTTTTTT.

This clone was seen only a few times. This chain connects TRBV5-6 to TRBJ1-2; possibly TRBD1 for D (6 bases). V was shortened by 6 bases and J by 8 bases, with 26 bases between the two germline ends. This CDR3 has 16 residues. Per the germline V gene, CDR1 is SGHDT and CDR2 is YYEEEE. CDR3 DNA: TGTGCCAGCACCCTCTGGACAGACGCCTGGTATGGCGGCTACACCTTC. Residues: CASTLWTDAWYGGYTF.

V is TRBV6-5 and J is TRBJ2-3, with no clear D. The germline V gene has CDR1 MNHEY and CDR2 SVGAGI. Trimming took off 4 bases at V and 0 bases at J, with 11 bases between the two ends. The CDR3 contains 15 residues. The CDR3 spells CASSFEGPSTDTQYF. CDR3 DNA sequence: TGTGCCAGCAGTTTCGAAGGCCCTAGCACAGATACGCAGTATTTT.

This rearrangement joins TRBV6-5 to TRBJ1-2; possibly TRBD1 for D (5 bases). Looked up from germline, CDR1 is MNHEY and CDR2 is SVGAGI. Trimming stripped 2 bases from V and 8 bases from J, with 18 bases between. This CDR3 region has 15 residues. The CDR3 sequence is CASSYGSLGGWGYTF. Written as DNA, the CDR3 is TGTGCCAGCAGTTACGGCTCACTCGGGGGTTGGGGCTACACCTTC.

The CDR3 DNA sequence: TGCGCCAGCAGCTTGTCCCCTGGACTGAGCAATCAGCCCCAGCATTTT. Its translation: CASSLSPGLSNQPQHF. The chain is built from TRBV5-1 and TRBJ1-5, with unresolved D. The CDR3 sequence is 16 residues long. The germline V and J ends were trimmed by 1 base and 1 base, with 12 bases remaining between them. Germline CDR1 is SGHRS and CDR2 is YFSETQ.

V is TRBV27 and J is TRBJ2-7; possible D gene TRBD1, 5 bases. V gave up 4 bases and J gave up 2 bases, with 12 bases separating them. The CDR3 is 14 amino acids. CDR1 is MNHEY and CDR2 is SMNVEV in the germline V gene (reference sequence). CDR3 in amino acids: CASSSSGYAYEQYF. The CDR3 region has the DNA TGTGCCAGCAGTTCATCAGGGTACGCCTACGAGCAGTACTTC.

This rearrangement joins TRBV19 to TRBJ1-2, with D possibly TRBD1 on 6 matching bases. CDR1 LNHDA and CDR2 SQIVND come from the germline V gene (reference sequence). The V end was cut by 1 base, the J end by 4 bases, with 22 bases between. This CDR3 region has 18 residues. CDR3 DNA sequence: TGTGCCAGTAGTATAGTAACAGGGCCTACCATTATTACCTATGGCTACACCTTC. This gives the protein CASSIVTGPTIITYGYTF.

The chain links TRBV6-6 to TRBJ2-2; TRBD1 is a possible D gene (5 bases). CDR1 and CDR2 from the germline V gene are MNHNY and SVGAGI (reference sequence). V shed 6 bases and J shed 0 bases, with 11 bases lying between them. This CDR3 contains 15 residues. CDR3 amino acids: CASSPRASNTGELFF. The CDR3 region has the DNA TGTGCCAGCAGCCCCAGGGCTTCGAACACCGGGGAGCTGTTTTTT.

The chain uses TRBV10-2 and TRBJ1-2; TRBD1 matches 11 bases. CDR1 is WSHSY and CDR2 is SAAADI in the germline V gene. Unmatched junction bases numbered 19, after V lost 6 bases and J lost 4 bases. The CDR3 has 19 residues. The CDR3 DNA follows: TGCGCCAGCAGCCCCGTATTAGGGACAGGGGGTTCTAGTTCCTATGGCTACACCTTC. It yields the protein CASSPVLGTGGSSSYGYTF.

The CDR3 DNA reads TGTGCCAGCAGTGACTGGGGATTAGCGGCTTTCTTT. Residues: CASSDWGLAAFF. The chain combines TRBV6-1 with TRBJ1-1, with D unresolved. CDR1 and CDR2 from the germline V gene are MNHNS and SASEGT. V was clipped by 3 bases and J by 11 bases, with 13 bases between them. The CDR3 covers 12 residues.